This T cell receptor beta chain was captured in a study of long-term antiretroviral therapy in people with HIV. The germline V gene encodes CDR1 MDHEN and CDR2 SYDVKM. The CDR3 contains 15 residues. V gave up 5 bases and J gave up 6 bases; unmatched junction bases: 7. Run at survey level, the immunoSEQ assay was version v3.0. TCRdb keeps only in-frame clones here, not all; method: immunoSEQ multiplex PCR. The sample has about 20,000 clones, roughly 72% seen once. The source was unsorted PBMCs, collected 2.5 years before starting antiretroviral therapy. The receptor was derived from a woman in her forties or fifties with HIV. The V call is TRBV28, the J call TRBJ2-1; 10 bases line up with TRBD2. The CDR3 nucleotides are TGTGCCAGCAGTCCACTAGCGGGGTACCGCAATGAGCAGTTCTTC. Amino acids: CASSPLAGYRNEQFF. The full variable domain, completed using reference TRBV28 and TRBJ2-1, is DVKVTQSSRYLVKRTGEKVFLECVQDMDHENMFWYRQDPGLGLRLIYFSYDVKMKEKGDIPEGYSVSREKKERFSLILESASTNQTSMYLCASSPLAGYRNEQFFGPGTRLTVL.